A selection of T cell receptor beta chains follows, all from one sample in a study of blood T cell repertoires in COVID-19. Clones were read by immunoSEQ multiplex PCR, and TCRdb kept only the in-frame ones, dropping some. The sample lists about 300,000 clones, about 90% occurring once. Sequenced sample: PBMCs or T cells enriched from blood (not recorded which). The receptors stem from a woman in her thirties who had recovered from COVID-19. Each CDR3 is given with its conserved first and last residue. D genes are given only for firm matches. The size of a clone is reported for some rows only, either as once, few or many, or as a class for expanded clones.

v_gene,d_gene,abundance,j_gene,CDR3nt,CDR3aa
TRBV11-3,TRBD2,NA,TRBJ2-1,TGTGCCAGCAGCTTAGGGCTAGCGGGGAATGAGCAGTTCTTC,CASSLGLAGNEQFF
TRBV13,NA,NA,TRBJ2-1,TGTGCCAGCAGCCAAATAGCGGTGGAATACAATGAGCAGTTCTTC,CASSQIAVEYNEQFF
TRBV27,TRBD1,NA,TRBJ1-3,TGTGCCAGCAGCGCAAGGGGAACGGGACAGGGTGTTGCCACCATATATTTT,CASSARGTGQGVATIYF
TRBV7-8,TRBD1,NA,TRBJ1-5,TGTGCCAGCAGCCTGCACAGGGGTGATCAGCCCCAGCATTTT,CASSLHRGDQPQHF
TRBV21-1,NA,NA,TRBJ1-2,TGTGCCAGCAGCACCCGGGACAGGGGCACTAACTATGGCTACACCTTC,CASSTRDRGTNYGYTF
TRBV30,NA,NA,TRBJ1-2,TGTGCCTGGAGTGTACGGGGGGCCCCACGTTCTTCCTACACCTTC,CAWSVRGAPRSSYTF
TRBV6-5,NA,NA,TRBJ2-5,TGTGCCAGCAGTTCCAACCCAACGGGGGGCTGGGAGACCCAGTACTTC,CASSSNPTGGWETQYF
TRBV2,NA,NA,TRBJ1-1,TGTGCCAGCAGTGAACAGGGGAACACTGAAGCTTTCTTT,CASSEQGNTEAFF
TRBV2,NA,NA,TRBJ2-5,TGTGCCAGTAATACGGGGGGCCTGGGGACCCAGTACTTC,CASNTGGLGTQYF
TRBV5-1,NA,NA,TRBJ1-4,TGCGCCAGCCGCACACGGGGCGGGGGGCAGGACGGTGAAAAACTGTTTTTT,CASRTRGGGQDGEKLFF
TRBV7-2,NA,NA,TRBJ2-3,TGTGCCAGCAGCTTAGGGGGGCCTAGCACAGATACGCAGTATTTT,CASSLGGPSTDTQYF
TRBV7-9,NA,NA,TRBJ2-7,TGTGCCAGCAGTGTAGAGGGTTACGAGCAGTACTTC,CASSVEGYEQYF
TRBV3-1/TRBV3-2,TRBD1,NA,TRBJ2-5,TGTGCCAGCAGCTTAGGGGGCGTGGAGACCCAGTACTTC,CASSLGGVETQYF
TRBV7-9,TRBD1,NA,TRBJ1-4,TGTGCCAGCAGCTCCAGGGGACAGGGATTCAATGAAAAACTGTTTTTT,CASSSRGQGFNEKLFF
TRBV5-1,TRBD1,NA,TRBJ1-1,TGCGCCAGCGGGACAGGGGTTGACACTGAAGCTTTCTTT,CASGTGVDTEAFF
TRBV5-6,NA,NA,TRBJ1-2,TGTGCCAGCAGCTTAGGAGGGGTATCCAACTATGGCTACACCTTC,CASSLGGVSNYGYTF
TRBV21-1,NA,NA,TRBJ2-1,TGTGCCAGCAGCCGGGAGTTTGGGGGGGGGCACAATGAGCAGTTCTTC,CASSREFGGGHNEQFF
TRBV24-1,TRBD1,NA,TRBJ2-1,TGTGCCACCAGTGATCTCATGGGGGACAGGGAATATGAGCAGTTCTTC,CATSDLMGDREYEQFF
TRBV7-9,TRBD2,NA,TRBJ2-2,TGTGCCAGCAGCGCCACTAGCGGGGGGAACACCGGGGAGCTGTTTTTT,CASSATSGGNTGELFF
TRBV6-6,TRBD1,many,TRBJ2-7,TGTGCCAGCAGTCGAAAACCGGGACAGGCCTCCTACGAGCAGTACTTC,CASSRKPGQASYEQYF
TRBV9,NA,NA,TRBJ1-2,TGTGCCAGCAGCGCCACCCAGACAGGTCTCTACACCTTC,CASSATQTGLYTF
TRBV9,TRBD1,NA,TRBJ2-7,TGTGCCAGGGGGGTCGACAGGGTCTCCTACGAGCAGTACTTC,CARGVDRVSYEQYF
TRBV3-1/TRBV3-2,TRBD1,NA,TRBJ1-2,TGTGCCAGCAGCCAACCGGGACAGCATTATGGCTACACCTTC,CASSQPGQHYGYTF